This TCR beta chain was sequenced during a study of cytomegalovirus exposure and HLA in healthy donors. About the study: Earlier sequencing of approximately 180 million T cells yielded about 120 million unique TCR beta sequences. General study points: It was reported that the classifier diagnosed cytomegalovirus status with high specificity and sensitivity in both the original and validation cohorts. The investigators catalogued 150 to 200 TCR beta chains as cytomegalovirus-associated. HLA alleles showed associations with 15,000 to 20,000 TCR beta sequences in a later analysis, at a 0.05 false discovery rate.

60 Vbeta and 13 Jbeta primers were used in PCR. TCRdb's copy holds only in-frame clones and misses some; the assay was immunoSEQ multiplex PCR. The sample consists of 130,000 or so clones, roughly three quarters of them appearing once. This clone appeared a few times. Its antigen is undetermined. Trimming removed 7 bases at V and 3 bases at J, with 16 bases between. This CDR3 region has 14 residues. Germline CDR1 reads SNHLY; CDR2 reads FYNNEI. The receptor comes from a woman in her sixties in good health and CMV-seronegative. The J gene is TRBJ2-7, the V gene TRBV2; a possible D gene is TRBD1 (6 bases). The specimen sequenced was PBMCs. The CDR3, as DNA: TGTGCCAGCATCAGGGGACCCAATAACTACGAGCAGTACTTC. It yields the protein CASIRGPNNYEQYF.